The 6 T cell receptor beta chains presented below share a single source sample, sequenced in a study of blood T cell repertoires in COVID-19. Sequencing was performed with immunoSEQ multiplex PCR; in TCRdb, only in-frame clones are kept and a portion is missing. The profile covers over 600,000 clones, with over 80% appearing a single time and roughly 0.25% taken by the ten largest. Sequencing was performed on peripheral blood. These receptors were taken from a woman under 30 with acute or convalescent COVID-19.

This sequence joins TRBV10-3 and TRBJ2-3; no definite D call. Germline CDR1 is ENHRY and CDR2 is SYGVKD. This CDR3 has 11 residues. Trimming shortened V by 7 bases and J by 2 bases, and 4 bases separated the two germline ends. The CDR3 loop is CAITSTDTQYF. For the CDR3, the DNA is TGTGCCATCACCTCCACAGATACGCAGTATTTT.

The chain carries TRBV30 and TRBJ1-2; D is unclear. CDR1 is GTSNPN, CDR2 SVGIG, per germline (reference sequence). With 4 bases removed from V and 6 bases from J, the gap between germline ends came to 12 bases. The CDR3 is made up of 12 amino acids. The CDR3 is CAWTYRGNGYTF. CDR3 in DNA: TGTGCCTGGACCTACAGAGGGAATGGCTACACCTTC.

The chain has TRBV28 and TRBJ2-2; perhaps TRBD2 as D (6 bases). The V gene lost 3 bases and the J gene lost 1 base, with 15 bases spanning the gap. CDR3 length: 17 amino acids. From germline, CDR1 is MDHEN and CDR2 SYDVKM. The CDR3 DNA follows: TGTGCCAGCAGTTTCACTCCGGGCGGGGAGAACACCGGGGAGCTGTTTTTT. Amino acids: CASSFTPGGENTGELFF.

The chain recombines TRBV29-1 with TRBJ1-2, with 7 bases matching TRBD1. Germline-derived CDR1 and CDR2 are SQVTM and ANQGSEA. The CDR3 runs to 13 residues. With 0 bases clipped from V and 6 bases from J, the junction kept 4 bases outside the gene matches. Here the CDR3 DNA reads TGCAGCGTTGAAGATCGACAGGGTAATGGCTACACCTTC. Translated: CSVEDRQGNGYTF.

This clone has just one count. The V call is TRBV5-1, the J call TRBJ2-1, with TRBD1 as a possible D gene (5 bases). CDR3 length: 18 residues. Per the germline V gene, CDR1 is SGHRS and CDR2 is YFSETQ. Trimming stripped 0 bases from V and 4 bases from J, with 20 bases between. CDR3 protein: CASSLVWGRNPVYNEQFF. The CDR3, as DNA: TGCGCCAGCAGCTTGGTATGGGGCCGAAACCCGGTGTACAATGAGCAGTTCTTC.

V is TRBV3-1 (or the pseudogene TRBV3-2) and J is TRBJ1-2; TRBD1 matches at 7 bases. V was clipped by 1 base and J by 6 bases; unmatched bases: 11. CDR3 length: 16 residues. Germline V CDR1 and CDR2: LGHDT, YNNKEL (reference sequence). The CDR3 DNA follows: TGTGCCAGCAGCCAAGGAAGGACAGGAAGGAAGGATGGCTACACCTTC. As protein: CASSQGRTGRKDGYTF.